This T cell receptor (beta chain) was identified during a study of blood T cell repertoires in COVID-19. This table comes from immunoSEQ multiplex PCR, and its TCRdb copy is limited to in-frame clones, with some not included. The table has under 450,000 clones, 80% to 85% seen once. Germline V gene sequence: CDR1 MNHEY, CDR2 SVGAGI. Trimming cost V 7 bases and J 0 bases, with 16 bases left between them. CDR3 length: 15 residues. Individuals aged roughly 18 to 100 years were recruited from 20 to 25 US areas. Assignments of participants to cohorts depended upon their own reported clinical history. The TCR sequence derives from a woman between 50 and 59 years old who had recovered from COVID-19. The sequenced material came from PBMCs or T cells enriched from blood (not recorded which). The V gene is TRBV6-5, the J gene TRBJ2-7, with unresolved D. The CDR3 loop is CASNSRPNYSYEQYF. CDR3 nucleotides: TGTGCCAGCAATAGCAGACCCAACTACTCCTACGAGCAGTACTTC.